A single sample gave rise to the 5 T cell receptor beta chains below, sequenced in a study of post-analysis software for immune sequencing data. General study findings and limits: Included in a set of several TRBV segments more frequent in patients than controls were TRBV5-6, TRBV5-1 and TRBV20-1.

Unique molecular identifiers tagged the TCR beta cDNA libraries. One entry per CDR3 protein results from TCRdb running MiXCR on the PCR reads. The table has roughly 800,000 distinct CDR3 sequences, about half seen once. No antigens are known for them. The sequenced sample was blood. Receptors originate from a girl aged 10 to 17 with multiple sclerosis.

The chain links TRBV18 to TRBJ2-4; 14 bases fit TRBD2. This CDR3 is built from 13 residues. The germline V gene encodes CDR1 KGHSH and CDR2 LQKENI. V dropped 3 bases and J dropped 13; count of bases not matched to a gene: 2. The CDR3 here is CASSPGLAGVQYF. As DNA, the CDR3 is TGTGCCAGCTCACCGGGACTAGCGGGAGTGCAGTACTTC.

The CDR3 reads CATVSGTPTYNEQFF. The CDR3 DNA follows: TGTGCCACCGTTAGCGGGACGCCGACTTACAATGAGCAGTTCTTC. The chain links TRBV6-2 or TRBV6-3 to TRBJ2-1; the match to TRBD2 covers 8 bases. Germline V gene lookup returns CDR1 MNHEY and CDR2 SVGEGT. The trim removed 10 bases at V and 4 bases at J, leaving 12 bases unmatched. The CDR3 is 15 amino acids.

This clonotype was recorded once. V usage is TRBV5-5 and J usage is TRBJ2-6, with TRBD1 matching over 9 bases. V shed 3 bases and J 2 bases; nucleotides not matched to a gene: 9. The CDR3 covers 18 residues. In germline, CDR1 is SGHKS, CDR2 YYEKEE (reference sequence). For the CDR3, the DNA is TGTGCCAGCAGCTCCGGGACAGGGCTCGGAACTGGGGCCAACGTCCTGACTTTC. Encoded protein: CASSSGTGLGTGANVLTF. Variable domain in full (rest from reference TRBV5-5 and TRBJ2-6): DAGVTQSPTHLIKTRGQQVTLRCSPISGHKSVSWYQQVLGQGPQFIFQYYEKEERGRGNFPDRFSARQFPNYSSELNVNALLLGDSALYLCASSSGTGLGTGANVLTFGAGSRLTVL.

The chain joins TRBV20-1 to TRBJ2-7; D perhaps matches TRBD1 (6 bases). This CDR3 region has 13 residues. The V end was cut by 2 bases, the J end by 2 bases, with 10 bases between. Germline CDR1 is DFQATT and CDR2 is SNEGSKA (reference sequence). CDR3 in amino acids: CSARQGSTYEQYF. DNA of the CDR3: TGCAGTGCTAGACAGGGGAGTACCTACGAGCAGTACTTC.

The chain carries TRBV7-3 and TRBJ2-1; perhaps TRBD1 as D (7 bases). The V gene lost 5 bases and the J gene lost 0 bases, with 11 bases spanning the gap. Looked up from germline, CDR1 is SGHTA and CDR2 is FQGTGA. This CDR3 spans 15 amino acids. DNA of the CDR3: TGTGCCAGCAGCCCCAGGGGGGACTCCTACAATGAGCAGTTCTTC. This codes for CASSPRGDSYNEQFF.